Below, one TCR beta chain is given with its context. What it binds is not known. Here immunoSEQ multiplex PCR was the method, and the copy in TCRdb shows in-frame clones only, minus some. Of approximately 150,000 clones in the sample, around 80% were seen once. The sample originates from a study of cytotoxic CD8 clonotypes in ibrutinib-treated CLL. Study observations and caveats: In comparison with age-matched healthy donors, baseline clonality was higher and tracked circulating CD8+ T-cell counts. Sample timing was unmatched between remission and later-progressing patients; lymph nodes unstudied.

Unmatched junction bases numbered 9, after V lost 0 bases and J lost 6 bases. Per the germline V gene, CDR1 is MGHRA and CDR2 is YSYEKL. The CDR3 has 17 residues. The TCR originated in a human donor with chronic lymphocytic leukemia. V gene TRBV4-1 combines with J gene TRBJ2-1, with 9 bases identical to TRBD2. The specimen was PBMCs, collected after 24 months of ibrutinib treatment. Here the CDR3 reads CASSQDQTAGGFNEQFF. Here the CDR3 DNA reads TGCGCCAGCAGCCAAGATCAGACGGCGGGAGGGTTCAATGAGCAGTTCTTC.